The clone carrying this T cell receptor (beta chain) is labeled as medium-sized. Its antigen is not identified. V was clipped by 2 bases and J by 7 bases; unmatched bases: 13. The CDR3 length is 18 residues. From germline, CDR1 is SGHKS and CDR2 YYEKEE (reference sequence). The data are from a study of spatial heterogeneity in lung cancer. Time point specified: sample taken at primary tumor resection. Whole RNA, isolated from tumor, nontumor lung or frozen PBMC, was sequenced without prior sorting. General study results and limits: Tracking of tumor mutation counts was seen in expanded intratumoral alpha and beta TCR counts.

TCRdb re-called the 5' RACE reads with MiXCR, one entry per CDR3 protein. The repertoire holds about 20,000 distinct CDR3 sequences, with 15% to 20% as singletons. The gene calls are TRBV5-5 and TRBJ2-1, with 12 bases matching TRBD2. This sample comprised lung tumor tissue, obtained at surgery. The clonotype originates from a female donor with early-stage non-small cell lung cancer. The CDR3 nucleotides are TGTGCCAGCAGCTTCGGGTCTAGCGGGGGGGCGTGGATAAATGAGCAGTTCTTC. Translating it yields CASSFGSSGGAWINEQFF.